This T cell receptor beta chain was retrieved from a study of blood T cell repertoires in COVID-19. Overall study: The United States, Italy and Spain provided the acute and convalescent COVID-19 samples. In each case, the material was cDNA or gDNA derived from T cells, B-cell-depleted T cells, or PBMCs.

Authors' data handling: Nucleated cell number was recorded as an estimate derived from reference gene primer amplification. Sequenced by immunoSEQ multiplex PCR; TCRdb stores in-frame clones only, minus some. V and J calls and clone size come straight from that table; D and trimming were deduced from the DNA. The sample lists 130,000 to 150,000 clones, approximately 86% occurring once. The CDR3 sequence is 13 residues long. Losses at the gene ends were 5 bases for V and 4 bases for J; bases not matched to a gene: 4. Per the germline V gene, CDR1 is LGHDT and CDR2 is YNNKEL (reference sequence). V usage is TRBV3-1 (or the pseudogene TRBV3-2) and J usage is TRBJ1-1, with TRBD1 matching 7 bases. This clonotype was obtained from a woman between 45 and 65 years old with acute or convalescent COVID-19. The sequenced material came from peripheral blood. The CDR3 here is CASSTYRGTEAFF. As DNA, the CDR3 is TGTGCCAGCAGCACCTACAGGGGCACTGAAGCTTTCTTT.